The clone carrying this TCR beta chain was detected once. The data belong to a study of cytomegalovirus exposure and HLA in healthy donors. The PCR was carried out with 60 Vbeta primers and 13 Jbeta primers. In the authors' methods: Around 80 million unique TCR beta chains, 10 million to 13 million of them shared, were counted by a later analysis. The method was immunoSEQ multiplex PCR; TCRdb's version includes in-frame clones alone and lacks a portion of them. V and J calls plus clone size are reproduced from that table; the DNA served to infer D and trimming. The sample holds around 180,000 clones, around 80% seen once. V lost 1 base and J lost 1; bases outside the gene matches: 0. Germline V gene data show CDR1 as LGHNA and CDR2 as YSLEER. CDR3 length equals 14 residues.

V gene TRBV4-3 combines with J gene TRBJ2-7, with 8 bases that match TRBD1. The TCR was taken from a woman aged 40 to 50 in good health and CMV-seronegative. The sample comprised PBMCs. The chain's CDR3 is CASSQGQGSYEQYF. The CDR3 DNA sequence: TGCGCCAGCAGCCAAGGACAGGGGTCCTACGAGCAGTACTTC.